The entry that follows covers one T cell receptor beta chain sequence. Antigen unknown. Per germline, CDR1 SGHTA and CDR2 FQGNSA. V shed 3 bases, J shed 9 bases, and the junction held 14 bases outside the gene matches. The CDR3 contains 16 residues. This specimen comes from a study of a mutant IDH1 vaccine in newly diagnosed glioma. At the level of the study: Radiotherapy, temozolomide, or both had been given previously, and both were given to most. At week 35 came visit V12, and visit V13 followed at week 47.

This table comes from immunoSEQ multiplex PCR, and its TCRdb copy is limited to in-frame clones, with some not included. The table includes around 30,000 clones, just under 80% detected once. Time point denoted: week 35, safety follow-up. The study gave 300 ug of mutant IDH1 20-mer peptide per vaccine dose, with topical imiquimod. Every donor had a new WHO grade 3 or 4 astrocytoma that was IDH1-mutant, with loss of nuclear ATRX. The source material was PBMCs, sampled from a glioma patient whose treatment included an IDH1 peptide vaccine. This chain joins TRBV7-2 and TRBJ2-3; 8 nucleotides align to TRBD1. The source of this sequence is a man aged 40-55 years with glioma. Some clones in this sample may be carry-over from other donors' samples. The CDR3 nucleotides are TGTGCCAGCAGCTTGGACCAGGGGGCGAGTTCCGGCACGCAGTATTTT. Amino acid sequence: CASSLDQGASSGTQYF. The whole variable domain, remainder taken from reference TRBV7-2 and TRBJ2-3, is GAGVSQSPSNKVTEKGKDVELRCDPISGHTALYWYRQSLGQGLEFLIYFQGNSAPDKSGLPSDRFSAERTGGSVSTLTIQRTQQEDSAVYLCASSLDQGASSGTQYFGPGTRLTVL.